The 24 T cell receptor beta chains presented below share a single source sample, sequenced in a study of blood T cell repertoires in COVID-19. This table comes from immunoSEQ multiplex PCR, and its TCRdb copy is limited to in-frame clones, with some not included. The top ten clones hold about 42% of a sample with some 35,000 clones, 82% of them seen once. Sequenced sample: peripheral blood. The receptors derive from an elderly man with active or convalescent COVID-19.

The chain links TRBV11-2 to TRBJ2-7, with 9 positions matching TRBD1. The CDR3 runs to 15 residues. The junction had 5 bases not matched to a gene; V was cut back by 0 bases and J by 5 bases. Germline assignment: CDR1 SGHAT and CDR2 FQNNGV. The CDR3 DNA is TGTGCCAGCAGCTTAGAACAGGGGGCTAATCACGAGCAGTACTTC. It encodes CASSLEQGANHEQYF.

This chain connects TRBV18 to TRBJ2-5, with D perhaps matching TRBD2 (6 bases). V was cut by 2 bases and J by 2 bases, with 12 bases left in between. The CDR3 is made up of 15 amino acids. Germline-derived CDR1 and CDR2 are KGHSH and LQKENI. The CDR3 spells CASSPTRDSQETQYF. DNA of the CDR3: TGTGCCAGCTCACCAACACGGGACTCGCAAGAGACCCAGTACTTC.

The CDR3 nucleotides read TGTGCCAGCGCTTCCTGGGCTAGCGGCCCCTCGGGCGAGCAGTACTTC. Translated: CASASWASGPSGEQYF. This sequence joins TRBV5-4 and TRBJ2-7; 7 bases align to TRBD2. Unmatched junction bases numbered 19, after V lost 7 bases and J lost 6 bases. CDR1 and CDR2 from the germline V gene are SGHNT and YYREEE (reference sequence). CDR3 length: 16 residues.

The chain recombines TRBV3-1 (or the pseudogene TRBV3-2) with TRBJ2-7; D is perhaps TRBD1 (6 bases). CDR1 and CDR2 (germline): LGHDT, YNNKEL (reference sequence). The CDR3 is 14 residues long. V was clipped by 0 bases and J by 7 bases, with 13 bases between them. CDR3 residues: CASSQDLGALEQYF. The CDR3 bases are TGTGCCAGCAGCCAAGATTTGGGGGCTCTAGAGCAGTACTTC.

The chain carries TRBV10-3 and TRBJ2-2, with 9 bases that match TRBD2. This CDR3 is built from 15 residues. Germline trimming cut 6 bases from V and 4 bases from J; bases unmatched to any gene: 6. The germline V gene encodes CDR1 ENHRY and CDR2 SYGVKD. CDR3 sequence (DNA): TGTGCCATCAGGGGGGCTAGCGGGACCACCGGGGAGCTGTTTTTT. Residues: CAIRGASGTTGELFF.

The chain has TRBV10-3 and TRBJ2-7; the D gene is possibly TRBD2 (6 bases). Germline V gene data show CDR1 as ENHRY and CDR2 as SYGVKD. The CDR3 is 15 residues long. V lost 0 bases and J lost 0, with 9 bases in between. The CDR3 loop is CAISESAGGSYEQYF. For the CDR3, the DNA is TGTGCCATCAGTGAGTCCGCCGGGGGCTCCTACGAGCAGTACTTC.

The genes are TRBV27 and TRBJ2-7; TRBD2 might be the D (5 bases). The CDR3 runs 13 residues. CDR1 and CDR2 from the germline V gene are MNHEY and SMNVEV (reference sequence). Trimming cost V 5 bases and J 2 bases, with 10 bases left between them. The CDR3 DNA reads as TGTGCCAGCAGTCGGACTCTTACCTACGAGCAGTACTTC. It codes for CASSRTLTYEQYF.

DNA for the CDR3: TGCAGCGTTGAGACAGGGGGCGAAGTCGAGCAGTACTTC. Amino acids: CSVETGGEVEQYF. This chain connects TRBV29-1 to TRBJ2-7, with 10 bases fitting TRBD1. This CDR3 comprises 13 residues. CDR1 and CDR2 from the germline V gene are SQVTM and ANQGSEA. Losses at the gene ends were 3 bases for V and 6 bases for J; bases not matched to a gene: 5.

This clone showed up just once. The chain recombines TRBV18 with TRBJ2-1; 8 bases agree with TRBD1. Germline loops: CDR1 KGHSH, CDR2 LQKENI. The V and J ends lost 7 bases and 0 bases, in that order; junction bases with no gene match: 5. The CDR3 extends over 15 amino acids. The CDR3 sequence is CASCPTGDSYNEQFF. The CDR3 region has the DNA TGTGCCAGCTGTCCGACAGGGGACTCCTACAATGAGCAGTTCTTC. Based on the CDR3 plus reference TRBV18 and TRBJ2-1, the full variable domain is NAGVMQNPRHLVRRRGQEARLRCSPMKGHSHVYWYRQLPEEGLKFMVYLQKENIIDESGMPKERFSAEFPKEGPSILRIQQVVRGDSAAYFCASCPTGDSYNEQFFGPGTRLTVL.

This sequence joins TRBV6-2 or TRBV6-3 and TRBJ2-7, with 10 bases that match TRBD1. The V and J ends lost 7 bases and 5 bases, in that order; junction bases with no gene match: 14. Germline CDR1 is MNHEY and CDR2 is SVGEGT. This CDR3 spans 16 amino acids. The CDR3 is CASIPRRRDRGHEQYF. CDR3 DNA sequence: TGTGCCAGCATCCCCCGAAGGCGGGACAGGGGTCACGAGCAGTACTTC.

This rearrangement joins TRBV28 to TRBJ1-1; 9 bases fit TRBD1. The ends lost 7 bases at V and 0 bases at J; junction bases unmatched: 9. Germline CDR1 reads MDHEN; CDR2 reads SYDVKM. The length of the CDR3 is 16 residues. This CDR3 reads CASTTAGTGMNTEAFF. The CDR3 nucleotides read TGTGCCAGCACCACCGCAGGGACAGGGATGAACACTGAAGCTTTCTTT. The full variable domain, its missing parts supplied by reference TRBV28 and TRBJ1-1, is DVKVTQSSRYLVKRTGEKVFLECVQDMDHENMFWYRQDPGLGLRLIYFSYDVKMKEKGDIPEGYSVSREKKERFSLILESASTNQTSMYLCASTTAGTGMNTEAFFGQGTRLTVV.

The J gene is TRBJ1-2, the V gene TRBV9; 7 bases line up with TRBD1. V was pared by 1 base and J by 8 bases, with 17 bases of the junction left unmatched. The CDR3 totals 17 residues. The germline V gene encodes CDR1 SGDLS and CDR2 YYNGEE. The CDR3 loop reads CASSVNTPPTGPLGYTF. The DNA of the CDR3 is TGTGCCAGCAGCGTAAATACCCCCCCGACAGGGCCACTCGGCTACACCTTC.

This rearrangement joins TRBV6-2 or TRBV6-3 to TRBJ2-2; maybe TRBD1 (7 bases). From germline, CDR1 is MNHEY and CDR2 SVGEGT. The CDR3 consists of 17 residues. The V end lost 6 bases, the J end lost 3 bases, and 20 bases lay between the germline ends. CDR3 sequence reads: CASSLSTGTGDTGELFF. CDR3 coding DNA: TGTGCCAGCAGCCTTTCGACAGGGACGGGGGACACCGGGGAGCTGTTTTTT.

A few counts support this clone. V usage is TRBV5-1 and J usage is TRBJ2-5; the D is unclear. In germline, CDR1 is SGHRS, CDR2 YFSETQ. The CDR3 is made up of 13 amino acids. V was trimmed by 0 bases and J by 4 bases, leaving 7 bases between them. The CDR3 loop reads CASSLGGGETQYF. CDR3 in DNA: TGCGCCAGCAGCTTGGGAGGTGGAGAGACCCAGTACTTC.

This clone was picked up one time. V usage is TRBV28 and J usage is TRBJ2-7, with D possibly matching TRBD2 (6 bases). The germline CDR1 and CDR2 sequences are MDHEN and SYDVKM. The CDR3 covers 14 residues. The V and J ends lost 7 bases and 1 base respectively, with 14 bases between them. The CDR3 loop reads CASTPGSRSYEQYF. The CDR3 DNA reads TGTGCCAGCACCCCCGGGAGTAGGTCCTACGAGCAGTACTTC.

The chain has TRBV5-6 and TRBJ1-1, with TRBD1 as a possible D gene (6 bases). Trimming stripped 4 bases from V and 11 bases from J, with 30 bases between. CDR1 and CDR2 from the germline V gene are SGHDT and YYEEEE. This CDR3 region has 17 residues. This CDR3 reads CASSASSQHRGGIPAFF. The CDR3, as DNA: TGTGCCAGCAGCGCGTCGTCCCAACACCGAGGGGGAATTCCGGCTTTCTTT.

The chain has TRBV7-9 and TRBJ2-7; D gene ambiguous. Trimming removed 6 bases from V and 3 bases from J, with 9 bases in between. Germline loops: CDR1 SEHNR, CDR2 FQNEAQ (reference sequence). The CDR3 has 12 residues. The CDR3 bases are TGTGCCAGCAGTACCCACAGCTACGAGCAGTACTTC. The encoded protein is CASSTHSYEQYF.

The rearrangement joins TRBV5-1 to TRBJ1-3; 7 nucleotides agree with TRBD1. The CDR3 spans 16 residues. Germline V gives CDR1 SGHRS, CDR2 YFSETQ. V dropped 4 bases and J dropped 1; count of bases not matched to a gene: 8. The CDR3 loop reads CASSPTGSGSGNTIYF. In nucleotides, the CDR3 is TGCGCCAGCAGCCCGACAGGGTCGGGATCTGGAAACACCATATATTTT.

The table lists this clone with a count of one. The V call is TRBV7-9, the J call TRBJ2-5; 10 positions match TRBD2. The CDR3 loop spans 15 amino acids. After removal of 5 bases from V and 5 bases from J, the junction contained 8 bases not matched to a gene. The germline gives CDR1 SEHNR, CDR2 FQNEAQ (reference sequence). The CDR3 protein is CASSPSGRAGETQYF. In nucleotides, the CDR3 is TGTGCCAGCAGCCCGAGCGGGAGGGCCGGGGAGACCCAGTACTTC.

The chain uses TRBV6-2 or TRBV6-3 and TRBJ1-5, with 8 bases that match TRBD1. Germline assignment: CDR1 MNHEY and CDR2 SVGEGT. This CDR3 contains 16 residues. After removal of 4 bases from V and 5 bases from J, the junction contained 10 bases not matched to a gene. This CDR3 is CASSFSYRGSHQPQHF. The CDR3 nucleotides read TGTGCCAGCAGTTTTTCCTACAGGGGGTCACATCAGCCCCAGCATTTT.

The chain employs TRBV5-1 and TRBJ2-3; 9 bases are a match to TRBD1. The CDR3 runs 14 residues. Germline V gene lookup returns CDR1 SGHRS and CDR2 YFSETQ. Trimming took 3 bases from V and 5 from J; bases not matched to a gene: 4. CDR3 residues: CASSYDRGGDTQYF. The CDR3, as DNA: TGCGCCAGCAGCTACGACAGGGGGGGAGATACGCAGTATTTT.

The rearrangement links TRBV9 to TRBJ2-1, with 7 positions matching TRBD2. V gave up 3 bases and J gave up 9 bases; unmatched junction bases: 15. This CDR3 region has 16 residues. Germline V gene sequence: CDR1 SGDLS, CDR2 YYNGEE. In DNA, the CDR3 is TGTGCCAGCAGCGAGGGAGGGTTGCTGGGGGTGGGTGAGCAGTTCTTC. Its translation: CASSEGGLLGVGEQFF. Supplemented by reference TRBV9 and TRBJ2-1, the full variable domain reads DSGVTQTPKHLITATGQRVTLRCSPRSGDLSVYWYQQSLDQGLQFLIQYYNGEERAKGNILERFSAQQFPDLHSELNLSSLELGDSALYFCASSEGGLLGVGEQFFGPGTRLTVL.

The chain joins TRBV6-5 to TRBJ1-2; D gene ambiguous. Germline lookup yields CDR1 MNHEY and CDR2 SVGAGI. The CDR3 spans 13 residues. V lost 6 bases and J lost 3, with 11 bases in between. The CDR3 DNA sequence: TGTGCCAGCAGGAAGGCCGGGGACTATGGCTACACCTTC. Amino acid sequence: CASRKAGDYGYTF.

This rearrangement joins TRBV6-2 or TRBV6-3 to TRBJ1-2, with 11 nucleotides matching TRBD1. From germline, CDR1 is MNHEY and CDR2 SVGEGT. The CDR3 is 15 residues long. Unmatched junction bases numbered 7, after V lost 6 bases and J lost 4 bases. The chain's CDR3 is CASSQDRGLGYGYTF. CDR3 nucleotides: TGTGCCAGCAGCCAGGACAGGGGGCTTGGCTATGGCTACACCTTC.